This T cell receptor (beta chain) was sequenced in a study of shared clonotypes between healthy human individuals. This CDR3 spans 19 amino acids. Germline CDR1 and CDR2: SGHAT and FQNNGV. With 2 bases clipped from V and 0 bases from J, the junction kept 15 bases outside the gene matches. The protocol was immunoSEQ multiplex PCR, while the TCRdb copy is restricted to in-frame clones and leaves out a portion. The repertoire includes about 980,000 clones, roughly 72% of them detected once, and about 1.5% sits in the top ten. Donation came from healthy HIV-negative adults that had no recent acute infections or vaccinations.

V and J are TRBV11-2 and TRBJ2-7, with TRBD1 identical over 8 bases. Sequenced sample: memory CD4+ T cells sorted from blood. As to subset: CD45RA-negative fraction. The sequence was collected from a man aged 18 to 29 in good health. CDR3 loop: CASSLKIKTPGTGSYEQYF. The CDR3 nucleotides read TGTGCCAGCAGCTTAAAAATTAAAACCCCCGGGACAGGCTCCTACGAGCAGTACTTC.